This TCR beta chain emerged from a study of blood T cells in healthy people across ages. PCR was performed a second time for roughly 7 to 11 cycles using a sample-barcoded 5' primer and a J-beta primer mix. TCRdb reprocessed the 5' RACE reads with MiXCR, giving one entry per CDR3 protein. The table lists approximately 490,000 distinct CDR3 sequences, approximately 25% of them singletons, with 8.7% in the top ten. Whole-study findings and limits: Diversity figures derived from one million T cells were judged to underestimate the true value.

Looked up from germline, CDR1 is SGHTA and CDR2 is FQGTGA. The CDR3 runs 15 residues. Trimming removed 2 bases at V and 0 bases at J, with 8 bases between. The table lists this clonotype with a few counts. As yet, its antigen is unknown. The sample was also linked to a second study, of T cells of mothers and their children. That paper notes: Material was donated by three healthy Caucasian mothers and their six children.

This sequence originates from a boy younger than 18 in good health. The sequencing input was blood. J is TRBJ2-1 and V is TRBV7-3; D unclear. CDR3 in amino acids: CASSLGVGSYNEQFF. DNA of the CDR3: TGTGCCAGCAGCTTAGGGGTGGGCTCCTACAATGAGCAGTTCTTC.